The 18 T cell receptor beta chains listed next were all sequenced from one sample in a study of cytomegalovirus exposure and HLA in healthy donors. The data were produced by immunoSEQ multiplex PCR, yet TCRdb's version contains in-frame clones alone and is incomplete. The sample has about 78,000 clones; about 95% are singletons. The specimen sequenced was PBMCs. The receptors were sampled from a man aged 18 to 30 in good health and CMV-seropositive.

This chain links TRBV2 with TRBJ2-3, with 8 positions matching TRBD2. The CDR3 is made up of 16 amino acids. Germline CDR1 SNHLY, CDR2 FYNNEI. Losses at the gene ends were 9 bases for V and 3 bases for J; bases not matched to a gene: 14. CDR3 DNA: TGTGCCAGTCTGAATGGACTAGCCCTCAGGACAGATACGCAGTATTTT. This codes for CASLNGLALRTDTQYF.

V is TRBV14 and J is TRBJ1-1; D unclear. The germline V and J ends were trimmed by 1 base and 4 bases, with 7 bases remaining between them. Germline lookup yields CDR1 SGHDN and CDR2 FVKESK. The CDR3 has 13 residues. CDR3 region: CASSQALRTEAFF. The CDR3 DNA reads as TGTGCCAGCAGCCAAGCTCTTCGCACTGAAGCTTTCTTT. The full variable domain, rest sourced from reference TRBV14 and TRBJ1-1, is EAGVTQFPSHSVIEKGQTVTLRCDPISGHDNLYWYRRVMGKEIKFLLHFVKESKQDESGMPNNRFLAERTGGTYSTLKVQPAELEDSGVYFCASSQALRTEAFFGQGTRLTVV.

This chain uses TRBV18 with TRBJ2-6; no firm D call. Germline V gene data show CDR1 as KGHSH and CDR2 as LQKENI. Trimming removed 4 bases at V and 0 bases at J, with 19 bases between. The CDR3 sequence is 19 residues long. This chain's CDR3 is CASSRRLVIPNSGANVLTF. CDR3 nucleotides: TGTGCCAGCTCACGGAGACTGGTAATCCCTAACTCTGGGGCCAACGTCCTGACTTTC.

The chain combines TRBV11-2 with TRBJ1-4, with D perhaps matching TRBD1 (6 bases). The V end was cut by 5 bases, the J end by 10 bases, with 14 bases between. CDR1 is SGHAT, CDR2 FQNNGV, per germline. This CDR3 contains 13 residues. The CDR3 region is CASSPGGGRKLFF. The CDR3 nucleotides read TGTGCCAGCAGCCCTGGCGGGGGGCGAAAACTGTTTTTT.

This clone was seen just once. The chain links TRBV6-1 to TRBJ1-3; 7 bases are shared with TRBD1. The CDR3 has 15 residues. J lost 4 bases, V lost 7 bases, and 10 bases had no gene match. The germline V gene encodes CDR1 MNHNS and CDR2 SASEGT. CDR3 DNA: TGTGCCAGCACCCCGAGGACAGGCGGAGGAAACACCATATATTTT. It translates to CASTPRTGGGNTIYF.

This clone was observed once. V is TRBV6-6 and J is TRBJ2-7, with 9 bases matching TRBD1. This CDR3 spans 15 amino acids. V shed 6 bases and J 1 base; nucleotides not matched to a gene: 7. In germline, CDR1 is MNHNY, CDR2 SVGAGI (reference sequence). The CDR3 sequence is CASSPRDRASYEQYF. CDR3 nucleotide sequence: TGTGCCAGCAGCCCCCGGGACAGGGCGTCCTACGAGCAGTACTTC.

V usage is TRBV27 and J usage is TRBJ2-7; possible D gene TRBD1, 5 bases. Trimming removed 0 bases at V and 7 bases at J, with 13 bases between. The CDR3 is 14 amino acids. Looked up from germline, CDR1 is MNHEY and CDR2 is SMNVEV (reference sequence). DNA of the CDR3: TGTGCCAGCAGTTTATCTTCAGGGAACAGGGAGCAGTACTTC. Protein: CASSLSSGNREQYF.

The CDR3 DNA is TGTGCCAGCAGCTTCGGACAGCACCTTAATGAAAAACTGTTTTTT. Translation: CASSFGQHLNEKLFF. V is TRBV5-8 and J is TRBJ1-4; perhaps TRBD1 as D (6 bases). Trimming stripped 2 bases from V and 4 bases from J, with 12 bases between. Germline values: CDR1 SGHTS, CDR2 YDEGEE. This CDR3 is built from 15 residues.

A word on this clone: The junction does not match germline at one end; this may be a read error. The J gene is TRBJ2-7, the V gene TRBV7-7; 7 bases agree with TRBD1. Germline values: CDR1 SSHAT, CDR2 FNYEAQ (reference sequence). The CDR3 totals 13 residues. This chain's CDR3 is CASSEGAYYEQYF. CDR3 in DNA: TGTGCTAGCAGCGAGGGGGCATACTACGAGCAGTACTTC. Full variable domain (remainder filled in from reference TRBV7-7 and TRBJ2-7): GAGVSQSPRYKVTKRGQDVTLRCDPISSHATLYWYQQALGQGPEFLTYFNYEAQPDKSGLPSDRFSAERPEGSISTLTIQRTEQRDSAMYRCASSEGAYYEQYFGPGTRLTVT.

The chain employs TRBV10-3 and TRBJ1-5; D might be TRBD1 (5 bases). The CDR3 contains 14 residues. Germline V gene lookup returns CDR1 ENHRY and CDR2 SYGVKD. V shed 3 bases and J shed 6 bases, with 12 bases lying between them. The CDR3 sequence is CAISDNMDIQPQHF. CDR3 DNA sequence: TGTGCCATCAGTGATAACATGGACATTCAGCCCCAGCATTTT.

The chain recombines TRBV6-1 with TRBJ1-4; the D gene is possibly TRBD1 (6 bases). V shed 3 bases and J shed 3 bases, with 11 bases lying between them. Germline V gene lookup returns CDR1 MNHNS and CDR2 SASEGT. This CDR3 has 15 residues. The CDR3 spells CASSERGLANEKLFF. CDR3 DNA: TGTGCCAGCAGTGAGAGGGGGTTGGCTAATGAAAAACTGTTTTTT.

The V call is TRBV5-1, the J call TRBJ2-5; TRBD2 agrees at 8 bases. Trimming cost V 1 base and J 5 bases; bases outside gene matches: 7. Germline CDR1 and CDR2: SGHRS and YFSETQ. The CDR3 consists of 15 residues. CDR3 sequence: CASSLSERERETQYF. In DNA form, the CDR3 reads TGCGCCAGCAGCTTGAGCGAGCGGGAGCGCGAGACCCAGTACTTC.

The genes are TRBV9 and TRBJ2-7, with TRBD1 as a possible D gene (6 bases). CDR1 and CDR2 (germline): SGDLS, YYNGEE. The CDR3 contains 16 residues. Deletions cut 6 bases from V and 0 bases from J, with 19 bases between. The CDR3 nucleotides are TGTGCCAGCATAAACAGGGAAGGGCTAGCCTCCTACGAGCAGTACTTC. As protein: CASINREGLASYEQYF.

The chain employs TRBV11-2 and TRBJ2-7; 10 nucleotides match TRBD2. Germline V lookup: CDR1 SGHAT, CDR2 FQNNGV. The CDR3 consists of 18 residues. Trimming cost V 1 base and J 6 bases; bases outside gene matches: 15. Here the CDR3 DNA reads TGTGCCAGCAGCTTAGGGCCCCTAGTGGAGCGGGAGGGGTCCGAGCAGTACTTC. The encoded protein is CASSLGPLVEREGSEQYF.

The V and J genes are TRBV10-2 and TRBJ2-5, with 12 bases lining up with TRBD1. V was clipped by 8 bases and J by 2 bases; unmatched bases: 3. The CDR3 has 14 amino acids. The germline CDR1 and CDR2 sequences are WSHSY and SAAADI. CDR3 DNA: TGCGCCAGCCGGGACAGGGGGCGGCAAGAGACCCAGTACTTC. This gives the protein CASRDRGRQETQYF.

V and J are TRBV18 and TRBJ2-2; 10 positions agree with TRBD1. CDR3 length: 16 residues. With V trimmed by 3 bases and J by 4 bases, 5 bases remained unmatched. From germline, CDR1 is KGHSH and CDR2 LQKENI. CDR3: CASSPAGQGVTGELFF. CDR3 sequence (DNA): TGTGCCAGCTCACCCGCTGGACAGGGGGTCACCGGGGAGCTGTTTTTT.

This clone appeared a single time. The chain recombines TRBV28 with TRBJ2-3; D not certain. Trimming stripped 6 bases from V and 2 bases from J, with 9 bases between. This CDR3 has 13 residues. The germline gives CDR1 MDHEN, CDR2 SYDVKM. This CDR3 is CASSQRITDTQYF. In nucleotides, the CDR3 is TGTGCCAGCAGCCAGAGGATCACAGATACGCAGTATTTT.

This chain uses TRBV4-2 with TRBJ2-7; 11 bases fit TRBD1. J was trimmed by 1 base and V by 4 bases; bases with no gene match: 0. Germline assignment: CDR1 LGHNA and CDR2 YNFKEQ. This CDR3 is 14 amino acids long. CDR3 DNA: TGTGCCAGCAGCCGGGACAGGGGGTCCTACGAGCAGTACTTC. It translates to CASSRDRGSYEQYF.